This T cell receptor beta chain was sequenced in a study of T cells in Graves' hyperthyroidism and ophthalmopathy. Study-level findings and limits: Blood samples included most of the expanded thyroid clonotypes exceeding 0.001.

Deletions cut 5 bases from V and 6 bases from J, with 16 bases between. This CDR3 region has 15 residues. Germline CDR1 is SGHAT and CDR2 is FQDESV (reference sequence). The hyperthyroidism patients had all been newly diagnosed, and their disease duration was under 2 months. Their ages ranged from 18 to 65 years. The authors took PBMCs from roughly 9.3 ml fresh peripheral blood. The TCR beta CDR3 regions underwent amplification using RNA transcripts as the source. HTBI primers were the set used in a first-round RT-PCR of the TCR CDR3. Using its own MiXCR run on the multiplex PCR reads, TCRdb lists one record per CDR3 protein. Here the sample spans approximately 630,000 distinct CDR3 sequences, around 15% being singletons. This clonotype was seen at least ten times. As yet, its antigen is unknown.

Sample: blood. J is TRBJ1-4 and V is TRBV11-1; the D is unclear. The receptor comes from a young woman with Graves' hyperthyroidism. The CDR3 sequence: CASSRRRGVDEKLFF. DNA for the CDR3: TGTGCCAGCAGCCGGAGGCGGGGAGTGGATGAAAAACTGTTTTTT.